These T cell receptor beta chains were read from a single sample in a study of cytomegalovirus exposure and HLA in healthy donors. Produced via immunoSEQ multiplex PCR; TCRdb's table is partial and in-frame only. The table has some 120,000 clones, around three quarters seen once. The sequencing sample was made of PBMCs. These receptor sequences come from a human donor in good health. CDR3s include the opening cysteine and the closing phenylalanine or tryptophan. Each record gives: V gene, J gene, clone size, CDR3 protein. Size values are once, few and many counts, or a class for expanded clones, and some rows have none.

TRBV30,TRBJ1-1,.,CAWSGGPTGANTEAFF
TRBV28,TRBJ1-5,.,CASSWAQGASNQPQHF
TRBV6-5,TRBJ2-1,.,CASSYGSGIGYEQFF
TRBV5-4,TRBJ2-7,.,CASSPTGLSSYEQYF
TRBV29-1,TRBJ1-2,.,CSVSGQIGYTF
TRBV7-9,TRBJ2-1,.,CASSLRGVAGNGQFF
TRBV28,TRBJ2-3,.,CASSSSRVADTQYF
TRBV19,TRBJ2-2,.,CASKRNSGTNTGELFF
TRBV10-3,TRBJ2-1,once,CAISEVGGRTASGPRGEQFF
TRBV2,TRBJ2-7,few,CASSEDRGPYEQYF
TRBV6-1,TRBJ2-1,few,CASISGPTGNEQFF
TRBV6-5,TRBJ1-2,once,CASSYSQGGAYTF
TRBV19,TRBJ2-5,.,CASNRDRQETQYF
TRBV7-9,TRBJ1-1,once,CASSLEYGLEEEGAFF
TRBV7-2,TRBJ1-2,.,CASSPSGGARLGYTF
TRBV11-1,TRBJ1-1,.,CASSLPGLNTEAFF
TRBV6-1,TRBJ1-5,.,CASSERDNRDRTNQPQHF
TRBV6-6,TRBJ2-7,.,CASGGQYKTYEQYF
TRBV29-1,TRBJ1-3,.,CSVEVAGSQILRNTIYF
TRBV6-5,TRBJ1-1,.,CASNPGGTEAFF
TRBV10-3,TRBJ2-2,.,CAISEGLLNTGELFF
TRBV5-1,TRBJ2-5,.,CASTRGESETQYF
TRBV7-9,TRBJ2-3,once,CASSHQPQTSGRGDTQYF
TRBV15,TRBJ2-6,once,CATGSGRTSGANVLTF